This T cell receptor beta chain stems from a study of response to subunit inactivated influenza vaccine. TCRdb processed the RT-PCR reads anew with MiXCR; each CDR3 protein has one entry. Seen here are some 850,000 distinct CDR3 sequences, roughly 20% observed once, and the top ten hold approximately 10%. General study findings and limits: Every seasonal influenza vaccination brings in few new T cells, the authors suggested.

This clonotype appeared a few times. Its antigen is unknown. CDR1 is MDHEN and CDR2 is SYDVKM in the germline V gene. The junction had 8 bases not matched to a gene; V was cut back by 4 bases and J by 5 bases. This CDR3 has 15 amino acids. The sequenced sample was PBMCs from blood, obtained roughly 5 days after vaccination. The rearrangement uses TRBV28 and TRBJ2-1; the match to TRBD1 covers 7 bases. This TCR derives from a man aged 50-60 years who received an inactivated influenza vaccine. CDR3 residues: CASSSGQTLHNEQFF. The DNA of the CDR3 is TGTGCCAGCAGTTCGGGACAGACTCTCCACAATGAGCAGTTCTTC. Full variable domain (outside the CDR3, taken from reference TRBV28 and TRBJ2-1): DVKVTQSSRYLVKRTGEKVFLECVQDMDHENMFWYRQDPGLGLRLIYFSYDVKMKEKGDIPEGYSVSREKKERFSLILESASTNQTSMYLCASSSGQTLHNEQFFGPGTRLTVL.